These 17 T cell receptor beta chains were sequenced from one sample in a study of blood T cells in healthy people across ages. Sample-barcoded 5' priming and a J-beta primer mix drove a second PCR of roughly 6 to 12 cycles. One entry per CDR3 protein results from TCRdb running MiXCR on the 5' RACE reads. The sample contains 850,000 to 1,100,000 distinct CDR3 sequences, roughly two fifths of which appear only once. The sequencing input was blood. The receptors originated from a man in his late teens or twenties in good health.

About this clonotype: The junction does not match germline at one end; this may be a read error. The chain recombines TRBV20-1 with TRBJ1-6; D might be TRBD1 (5 bases). CDR1 DFQATT and CDR2 SNEGSKA come from the germline V gene (reference sequence). The CDR3 consists of 15 residues. The CDR3 DNA reads TGCAGTGCTAGAGAGAAGGGGACCGATTATTCACCCCCCCACTTT. This sequence encodes CSAREKGTDYSPPHF.

The chain employs TRBV6-6 and TRBJ1-5; 7 nucleotides agree with TRBD1. CDR1 and CDR2 (germline): MNHNY, SVGAGI (reference sequence). The CDR3 totals 13 residues. V lost 8 bases, J lost 4 bases, and 5 bases stayed unmatched. The CDR3 nucleotides are TGTGCCAGCGCTGACAGGGCAAATCAGCCCCAGCATTTT. It translates to CASADRANQPQHF.

The chain couples TRBV27 to TRBJ2-1, with 9 nucleotides matching TRBD2. The V and J ends lost 2 bases and 5 bases, in that order; junction bases with no gene match: 4. Looked up from germline, CDR1 is MNHEY and CDR2 is SMNVEV (reference sequence). This CDR3 region has 15 residues. The CDR3 sequence: CASSLSPSGDNEQFF. As DNA, the CDR3 is TGTGCCAGCAGTTTAAGCCCTAGCGGGGACAATGAGCAGTTCTTC.

The chain has TRBV12-3 or TRBV12-4 and TRBJ1-5; no definite D call. The V end lost 3 bases, the J end lost 3 bases, and 12 bases lay between the germline ends. This CDR3 has 15 amino acids. The CDR3: CASSLGLGANQPQHF. In DNA, the CDR3 is TGTGCCAGCAGTTTGGGGTTGGGCGCCAATCAGCCCCAGCATTTT.

The genes are TRBV18 and TRBJ2-5, with 8 bases that match TRBD1. Trimming cost V 2 bases and J 5 bases; bases outside gene matches: 10. Germline V gene lookup returns CDR1 KGHSH and CDR2 LQKENI. The CDR3 contains 16 residues. The CDR3 is CASSPALTGEEETQYF. The CDR3 DNA is TGTGCCAGCTCACCAGCATTGACAGGGGAGGAGGAGACCCAGTACTTC.

This clonotype occurred a few times. The V call is TRBV4-1, the J call TRBJ2-3; D not certain. The CDR3 sequence is 15 residues long. Germline-derived CDR1 and CDR2 are MGHRA and YSYEKL. The ends were cut back, 0 bases at V and 5 bases at J, with 12 bases in the middle. The CDR3 DNA is TGCGCCAGCAGCCAAGAGAGCACCATTGAAGATACGCAGTATTTT. Translated, it gives CASSQESTIEDTQYF.

This clonotype was detected a few times. CDR3 amino acids: CASSPTEFDGYTF. CDR3 nucleotides: TGTGCCAGCTCACCGACGGAGTTTGATGGCTACACCTTC. The chain recombines TRBV18 with TRBJ1-2; D call uncertain. Germline V gene sequence: CDR1 KGHSH, CDR2 LQKENI. V shed 3 bases and J shed 6 bases, with 11 bases lying between them. This CDR3 spans 13 amino acids.

This clonotype was seen at least ten times. The rearrangement uses TRBV4-2 and TRBJ1-2; unclear D gene. Germline-derived CDR1 and CDR2 are LGHNA and YNFKEQ. The V gene lost 1 base and the J gene lost 2 bases, with 5 bases spanning the gap. This CDR3 region has 13 residues. The CDR3 reads CASSQVSNYGYTF. The CDR3 region has the DNA TGTGCCAGCAGCCAAGTCTCGAACTATGGCTACACCTTC.

The chain joins TRBV5-5 to TRBJ1-4; 7 bases line up with TRBD1. The germline CDR1 and CDR2 sequences are SGHKS and YYEKEE (reference sequence). Trimming removed 4 bases from V and 3 bases from J; junction bases left unmatched: 6. This CDR3 has 15 residues. In nucleotides, the CDR3 is TGTGCCAGCAGCGTTACAGGGGCGGCTAATGAAAAACTGTTTTTT. It is translated as CASSVTGAANEKLFF.

The chain carries TRBV6-2 or TRBV6-3 and TRBJ1-2; D might be TRBD1 (5 bases). V shed 8 bases and J shed 4 bases, with 14 bases lying between them. Germline lookup yields CDR1 MNHEY and CDR2 SVGEGT. This CDR3 is 13 amino acids long. The CDR3 DNA is TGTGCCAGCGGGACGGTGACATCCTATGGCTACACCTTC. This sequence encodes CASGTVTSYGYTF.

The sample holds many counts of this clonotype. CDR3 nucleotide sequence: TGCAGCGCGGGTCCCGTGGGTGAGCAGTTCTTC. It yields the protein CSAGPVGEQFF. V gene TRBV29-1 combines with J gene TRBJ2-1; D is uncertain. CDR1 and CDR2 from the germline V gene are SQVTM and ANQGSEA. CDR3 length equals 11 residues. Trimming pared 7 bases from V and 9 bases from J, leaving 13 bases between.

In this sample, this clonotype turned up a few times. This chain joins TRBV7-2 and TRBJ2-7, with D perhaps assigned TRBD1 or TRBD2 (5 bases each). This CDR3 has 14 amino acids. Deletions cut 0 bases from V and 5 bases from J, with 11 bases between. Germline V gene lookup returns CDR1 SGHTA and CDR2 FQGNSA. The CDR3 nucleotides are TGTGCCAGCAGCTTAGCAGGGACGACCGACGAGCAGTACTTC. This sequence encodes CASSLAGTTDEQYF.

The V and J genes are TRBV29-1 and TRBJ1-2, with TRBD1 matching 9 bases. The CDR3 totals 13 residues. Germline CDR1 is SQVTM and CDR2 is ANQGSEA. V was pared by 4 bases and J by 4 bases, with 4 bases of the junction left unmatched. This CDR3 reads CSVGLDRGYGYTF. The CDR3 DNA reads as TGCAGCGTTGGCCTGGACAGGGGCTATGGCTACACCTTC.

The chain employs TRBV11-2 and TRBJ2-7; D perhaps matches TRBD1 (6 bases). V was clipped by 5 bases and J by 0 bases, with 11 bases between them. Germline CDR1 SGHAT, CDR2 FQNNGV. This CDR3 region has 14 residues. The CDR3 reads CASSQTGNSYEQYF. The CDR3 bases are TGTGCCAGCAGCCAGACAGGAAACTCCTACGAGCAGTACTTC.

On this clonotype itself: One base away lies a much larger clone, so this may be a sequencing read error. V gene TRBV9 combines with J gene TRBJ2-7; D not certain. The length of the CDR3 is 12 residues. Deletions cut 0 bases from V and 2 bases from J, with 3 bases between. Germline CDR1 is SGDLS and CDR2 is YYNGEE. Written as DNA, the CDR3 is TGTGCCAGCAGCGTAGACCCCTACGAGCAGTACTTC. Its protein is CASSVDPYEQYF.

The chain has TRBV9 and TRBJ2-3; 7 bases fit TRBD1. Germline loops: CDR1 SGDLS, CDR2 YYNGEE. This CDR3 is built from 15 residues. J gave up 4 bases and V 4 bases, and 9 bases lay outside the gene matches. This CDR3 reads CASSSTGRRSDTQYF. The DNA of the CDR3 is TGTGCCAGCAGCTCGACAGGGAGAAGGTCAGATACGCAGTATTTT.

This clonotype has more than one count but fewer than ten. The chain combines TRBV4-2 with TRBJ2-2; the match to TRBD1 covers 11 bases. The CDR3 has 16 residues. The germline CDR1 and CDR2 sequences are LGHNA and YNFKEQ. Trimming took 0 bases from V and 4 from J; bases not matched to a gene: 1. The CDR3, as DNA: TGTGCCAGCAGCCAAGATGGGACAGGGGGCACCGGGGAGCTGTTTTTT. This gives the protein CASSQDGTGGTGELFF.